A single sample is the source of the 18 T cell receptor beta chains below, sequenced in a study of T-cell reconstitution after alpha-beta-depleted transplantation in children. Molecular barcoding with unique molecular identifiers was used for the TCRbeta library. One entry per CDR3 protein results from TCRdb running MiXCR on the PCR reads. This sample yields hundreds of thousands of distinct CDR3 sequences, of which approximately 12% are seen a single time; roughly 2.3% belongs to the top ten. The sample in question was PBMCs, mostly from graft donor cells, obtained 360 days after TCRalphabeta/CD19-depleted stem cell transplant. All receptors come from a male patient under 18 who had a stem cell transplant for acute myeloid leukemia, so the T cells may come from the graft donor.

This clonotype was seen ten or more times. V is TRBV5-4 and J is TRBJ1-3; D may be TRBD1 (5 bases). Germline V CDR1 and CDR2: SGHNT, YYREEE (reference sequence). The CDR3 spans 16 residues. Trimming cost V 4 bases and J 0 bases, with 14 bases left between them. The CDR3 here is CASSRGDQSSGNTIYF. CDR3 DNA sequence: TGTGCCAGCAGCCGCGGGGACCAGAGCTCTGGAAACACCATATATTTT. Using reference TRBV5-4 and TRBJ1-3 for the parts outside the CDR3, the full variable domain is ETGVTQSPTHLIKTRGQQVTLRCSSQSGHNTVSWYQQALGQGPQFIFQYYREEENGRGNFPPRFSGLQFPNYSSELNVNALELDDSALYLCASSRGDQSSGNTIYFGEGSWLTVV.

CDR3 DNA sequence: TGTGCCAGCACTAATCCCTGGTCCTACAATGAGCAGTTCTTC. Its translation is CASTNPWSYNEQFF. The chain is built from TRBV11-2 and TRBJ2-1; D is uncertain. Germline V gives CDR1 SGHAT, CDR2 FQNNGV. Deletions cut 7 bases from V and 1 base from J, with 11 bases between. There are 14 residues in the CDR3.

This clonotype was counted many times. The rearrangement joins TRBV6-2 or TRBV6-3 to TRBJ2-7; D remains unclear. Germline CDR1 reads MNHEY; CDR2 reads SVGEGT. The CDR3 length is 15 residues. V lost 5 bases and J 0 bases, leaving 14 bases between the germline ends. CDR3 nucleotide sequence: TGTGCCAGCAGTCCCTATCCAGGCAGCTCCTACGAGCAGTACTTC. Its protein product is CASSPYPGSSYEQYF.

There are a few counts of this clonotype. The V gene is TRBV5-1, the J gene TRBJ2-5; 9 positions agree with TRBD1. The CDR3 is 15 residues long. V lost 4 bases, J lost 5 bases, and 9 bases stayed unmatched. The germline CDR1 and CDR2 sequences are SGHRS and YFSETQ. In nucleotides, the CDR3 is TGCGCCAGCAGCCCGAGAACAGGGGGCGGGGAGACCCAGTACTTC. This translates into CASSPRTGGGETQYF. Full variable domain (missing parts from reference TRBV5-1 and TRBJ2-5): KAGVTQTPRYLIKTRGQQVTLSCSPISGHRSVSWYQQTPGQGLQFLFEYFSETQRNKGNFPGRFSGRQFSNSRSEMNVSTLELGDSALYLCASSPRTGGGETQYFGPGTRLLVL.

This clonotype was seen ten or more times. The rearrangement joins TRBV20-1 to TRBJ2-1, with D unresolved. Germline V CDR1 and CDR2: DFQATT, SNEGSKA (reference sequence). The CDR3 is 15 residues long. The ends were cut back, 6 bases at V and 2 bases at J, with 17 bases in the middle. The CDR3 reads CSAPGPRAPYNEQFF. CDR3 nucleotide sequence: TGCAGTGCCCCGGGCCCCCGTGCTCCCTACAATGAGCAGTTCTTC.

This clonotype has a count of ten or more. The chain couples TRBV10-3 to TRBJ2-1; tentatively, D is TRBD2 (6 bases). Germline V gives CDR1 ENHRY, CDR2 SYGVKD. This CDR3 contains 11 residues. Trimming shortened V by 11 bases and J by 11 bases, and 16 bases separated the two germline ends. CDR3 sequence reads: CAVRAGTQQFF. The CDR3 coding sequence is TGTGCCGTTCGGGCCGGGACTCAGCAGTTCTTC.

The chain recombines TRBV9 with TRBJ2-2; D gene ambiguous. In germline, CDR1 is SGDLS, CDR2 YYNGEE. V lost 4 bases, J lost 0 bases, and 22 bases lay in between. This CDR3 spans 19 amino acids. DNA for the CDR3: TGTGCCAGCAGCCCCCGTTATGTCCGACCAACCTCGAACACCGGGGAGCTGTTTTTT. It is translated as CASSPRYVRPTSNTGELFF.

This clonotype was seen only a few times. This chain uses TRBV7-8 with TRBJ2-5; a possible D gene is TRBD2 (6 bases). V was shortened by 2 bases and J by 5 bases, with 12 bases between the two germline ends. Germline V gene sequence: CDR1 SGHVS, CDR2 FQNEAQ. The CDR3 has 14 residues. CDR3 nucleotide sequence: TGTGCCAGCAGCTTACGGGGGAGATCGGAGACCCAGTACTTC. Translation: CASSLRGRSETQYF. Filled out from reference TRBV7-8 and TRBJ2-5, the complete variable domain reads GAGVSQSPRYKVAKRGQDVALRCDPISGHVSLFWYQQALGQGPEFLTYFQNEAQLDKSGLPSDRFFAERPEGSVSTLKIQRTQQEDSAVYLCASSLRGRSETQYFGPGTRLLVL.

The sample holds many counts of this clonotype. One end of the junction is discordant with germline, which a read error may explain. This rearrangement joins TRBV7-9 to TRBJ2-1; D is unresolved. CDR1 SEHNR and CDR2 FQNEAQ come from the germline V gene (reference sequence). The CDR3 loop spans 11 amino acids. This CDR3 reads CASSRNNGQFF. As DNA, the CDR3 is TGTGCCAGCAGTCGGAATAATGGGCAGTTCTTC.

In this sample, this clonotype turned up many times. The chain is built from TRBV12-3 or TRBV12-4 and TRBJ2-3; D is ambiguous. Deletions cut 6 bases from V and 6 bases from J, with 10 bases between. The CDR3 length is 12 residues. Here the CDR3 DNA reads TGTGCCAGCAGACGCCCGGCGGATACGCAGTATTTT. This codes for CASRRPADTQYF.

V gene TRBV29-1 combines with J gene TRBJ1-1; the D gene is possibly TRBD1 (5 bases). This CDR3 is built from 12 residues. V lost 5 bases to trimming and J lost 4 bases, with 11 bases between them. Germline-derived CDR1 and CDR2 are SQVTM and ANQGSEA. The CDR3 spells CSVIRRGTEAFF. DNA for the CDR3: TGCAGCGTTATCAGGAGGGGCACTGAAGCTTTCTTT.

This clonotype has a handful of counts. V and J are TRBV28 and TRBJ1-2; TRBD1 aligns across 9 bases. The CDR3 is made up of 15 amino acids. V gave up 3 bases and J gave up 4 bases; unmatched junction bases: 6. The germline gives CDR1 MDHEN, CDR2 SYDVKM. The CDR3 loop is CASSFGDREGYGYTF. The CDR3 DNA sequence: TGTGCCAGCAGTTTTGGGGACAGGGAGGGCTATGGCTACACCTTC.

The rearrangement uses TRBV6-1 and TRBJ1-2; tentatively, D is TRBD1 (6 bases). Germline V gene data show CDR1 as MNHNS and CDR2 as SASEGT. Trimming took 4 bases from V and 7 from J, leaving 16 bases between them. The length of the CDR3 is 14 residues. Here the CDR3 reads CASSVEQGSGGYTF. The CDR3 DNA is TGTGCCAGCAGTGTAGAACAGGGATCGGGTGGCTACACCTTC.

The V and J genes are TRBV19 and TRBJ2-7; no clear D. Germline assignment: CDR1 LNHDA and CDR2 SQIVND (reference sequence). Trimming took off 3 bases at V and 5 bases at J, with 8 bases between the two ends. The CDR3 is 12 residues long. DNA of the CDR3: TGTGCCAGTAGTATCCAAGGGAACGAGCAGTACTTC. Protein: CASSIQGNEQYF.

The sample holds a few counts of this clonotype. V gene TRBV12-3 or TRBV12-4 combines with J gene TRBJ2-1; 13 nucleotides align to TRBD2. The CDR3 has 14 amino acids. J gave up 4 bases and V 10 bases, and 4 bases lay outside the gene matches. CDR3 amino acids: CATRLAGGYNEQFF. DNA for the CDR3: TGTGCCACCAGACTAGCGGGAGGATACAATGAGCAGTTCTTC.

The rearrangement uses TRBV20-1 and TRBJ1-2; 9 nucleotides line up with TRBD1. Trimming at V came to 4 bases and at J to 4 bases, leaving 7 bases not matched to a gene. Germline V gene data show CDR1 as DFQATT and CDR2 as SNEGSKA (reference sequence). This CDR3 contains 14 residues. Here the CDR3 DNA reads TGCAGTGCTATTGAATGGGACAGGGCCTATGGCTACACCTTC. It codes for CSAIEWDRAYGYTF.

The chain joins TRBV4-3 to TRBJ2-3; a possible D gene is TRBD2 (6 bases). The CDR3 extends over 17 amino acids. The germline V and J ends were trimmed by 3 bases and 6 bases, with 22 bases remaining between them. The germline V gene has CDR1 LGHNA and CDR2 YSLEER. CDR3 residues: CASSQRLAAVSGDTQYF. For the CDR3, the DNA is TGCGCCAGCAGCCAGCGATTAGCGGCCGTGTCGGGGGATACGCAGTATTTT.

This clonotype occurred many times. V gene TRBV4-3 combines with J gene TRBJ2-1; 10 bases fit TRBD2. Looked up from germline, CDR1 is LGHNA and CDR2 is YSLEER. This CDR3 region has 16 residues. Trimming removed 3 bases from V and 5 bases from J; junction bases left unmatched: 7. The CDR3 loop is CASSQPLAGVHNEQFF. In nucleotides, the CDR3 is TGCGCCAGCAGCCAGCCCCTAGCGGGGGTCCACAATGAGCAGTTCTTC.